The 16 T cell receptor beta chains reported below all come from one sample, sequenced in a study of blood T cell repertoires in COVID-19. Profiling relied on immunoSEQ multiplex PCR, and the TCRdb table lists in-frame clones only, not all of them. Of under 150,000 clones in the sample, about 76% were seen once. The sample was peripheral blood. These receptors were collected from a woman aged 60-70 years with active or convalescent COVID-19.

The V call is TRBV25-1, the J call TRBJ1-1; TRBD1 aligns across 10 bases. In germline, CDR1 is MGHDK, CDR2 SYGVNS. The V and J ends lost 6 bases and 1 base, in that order; junction bases with no gene match: 2. This CDR3 region has 14 residues. DNA for the CDR3: TGTGCCAGCAGCCGGACAGGGGGGAACACTGAAGCTTTCTTT. This gives the protein CASSRTGGNTEAFF. Full variable domain (outside the CDR3, taken from reference TRBV25-1 and TRBJ1-1): EADIYQTPRYLVIGTGKKITLECSQTMGHDKMYWYQQDPGMELHLIHYSYGVNSTEKGDLSSESTVSRIRTEHFPLTLESARPSHTSQYLCASSRTGGNTEAFFGQGTRLTVV.

J is TRBJ2-2 and V is TRBV24-1; 8 nucleotides align to TRBD1. Trimming took 6 bases from V and 4 from J; bases not matched to a gene: 3. The CDR3 is 14 amino acids. Looked up from germline, CDR1 is KGHDR and CDR2 is SFDVKD. CDR3 nucleotides: TGTGCCACCAGTCAGGGGGCCCTCACCGGGGAGCTGTTTTTT. Translation: CATSQGALTGELFF.

The chain recombines TRBV7-2 with TRBJ1-5; D not certain. The germline V gene has CDR1 SGHTA and CDR2 FQGNSA. The CDR3 totals 12 residues. V dropped 1 base and J dropped 7 bases, with 5 bases sitting between them. The DNA of the CDR3 is TGTGCCAGCAGCTTAGACAGACAGCCCCAGCATTTT. Translated, it gives CASSLDRQPQHF.

This clone was observed a single time. The CDR3 bases are TGTGCCAGCGGTCGGACTAGCGGTATTCGCGATACGCAGTATTTT. Translating gives CASGRTSGIRDTQYF. The chain links TRBV6-5 to TRBJ2-3, with 10 positions matching TRBD2. Germline V gives CDR1 MNHEY, CDR2 SVGAGI. CDR3 length: 15 residues. The trim removed 8 bases at V and 6 bases at J, leaving 11 bases unmatched.

This rearrangement joins TRBV7-8 to TRBJ2-1, with D tentatively TRBD2 (5 bases). Trimming took off 5 bases at V and 6 bases at J, with 14 bases between the two ends. The germline gives CDR1 SGHVS, CDR2 FQNEAQ. This CDR3 is built from 14 residues. CDR3 in DNA: TGTGCCAGCAGCCCCCGGGGAGAGGGCAATGAGCAGTTCTTC. It codes for CASSPRGEGNEQFF.

The chain links TRBV7-2 to TRBJ2-1; maybe TRBD2 (5 bases). This CDR3 has 16 amino acids. V lost 5 bases and J 0 bases, leaving 14 bases between the germline ends. Germline CDR1 reads SGHTA; CDR2 reads FQGNSA. The CDR3 DNA reads TGTGCCAGCAGCCGTAGGAGGTCGAGCTCCTACAATGAGCAGTTCTTC. Translating it yields CASSRRRSSSYNEQFF.

The table lists this clone with a few counts. J is TRBJ2-3 and V is TRBV14, with 13 bases fitting TRBD2. With 4 bases clipped from V and 7 bases from J, the junction kept 8 bases outside the gene matches. The CDR3 extends over 16 amino acids. Germline CDR1 SGHDN, CDR2 FVKESK. The CDR3 DNA reads as TGTGCCAGCAGCCCGATAGGACTAGCGGGAGCACATACGCAGTATTTT. It yields the protein CASSPIGLAGAHTQYF.

The rearrangement uses TRBV5-8 and TRBJ1-1; D is undetermined. The CDR3 contains 13 residues. Germline V gives CDR1 SGHTS, CDR2 YDEGEE. Trimming removed 0 bases at V and 5 bases at J, with 8 bases between. CDR3 nucleotide sequence: TGTGCCAGCAGCTTGGTTCGAGGGACTGAAGCTTTCTTT. Its protein is CASSLVRGTEAFF.

The V and J genes are TRBV6-1 and TRBJ2-7, with D possibly being TRBD2 (6 bases). CDR1 is MNHNS, CDR2 SASEGT, per germline. The CDR3 is 14 residues long. V gave up 1 base and J gave up 4 bases, with 11 bases separating them. The CDR3 loop is CASSEDPEGYEQYV. The CDR3 DNA reads TGTGCCAGCAGTGAAGACCCGGAGGGGTACGAGCAGTACGTC.

This clone turned up a few times. The chain links TRBV6-5 to TRBJ1-1; no firm D call. Trimming took 6 bases from V and 5 from J, leaving 13 bases between them. This CDR3 comprises 13 residues. CDR1 MNHEY and CDR2 SVGAGI come from the germline V gene. The CDR3 nucleotides are TGTGCCAGCAGCTCAGAGGCGTGGACTGAAGCTTTCTTT. Translated: CASSSEAWTEAFF.

This clone was detected only once. The chain combines TRBV7-3 with TRBJ2-3; a possible D gene is TRBD2 (6 bases). Germline loops: CDR1 SGHTA, CDR2 FQGTGA. This CDR3 region has 16 residues. V was trimmed by 6 bases and J by 4 bases, leaving 20 bases between them. The DNA of the CDR3 is TGTGCCAGCAGTGAAATCCGACTAGTCGTTCCAGATACGCAGTATTTT. Its protein product is CASSEIRLVVPDTQYF.

In its sample, this clone was seen a few times. In DNA form, the CDR3 reads TGTGCCAGCAGTGAAGGTCTGAGCTCCTACAATGAGCAGTTCTTC. Translated, it gives CASSEGLSSYNEQFF. J is TRBJ2-1 and V is TRBV2; no firm D call. V was cut by 1 base and J by 0 bases, with 7 bases left in between. This CDR3 has 15 residues. Per germline, CDR1 SNHLY and CDR2 FYNNEI.

This CDR3 is CASSWTSGRDKELFF. The CDR3 coding sequence is TGTGCCAGCAGCTGGACTAGCGGGAGGGATAAGGAGCTGTTTTTT. This chain uses TRBV7-8 with TRBJ2-2; 15 bases line up with TRBD2. V gave up 4 bases and J gave up 10 bases; unmatched junction bases: 4. Germline CDR1 is SGHVS and CDR2 is FQNEAQ. This CDR3 has 15 residues.

The chain carries TRBV5-6 and TRBJ2-2; D remains ambiguous. The CDR3 is made up of 15 amino acids. The V gene's germline CDR1 is SGHDT and CDR2 YYEEEE. V gave up 2 bases and J gave up 4 bases, with 12 bases separating them. The chain's CDR3 is CASSFVIRTTGELFF. The CDR3 region has the DNA TGTGCCAGCAGCTTCGTGATTAGAACCACCGGGGAGCTGTTTTTT.

The CDR3 DNA is TGTGCCAGCAGCTACCAGGGAAACGGGGCCAACGTCCTGACTTTC. The encoded protein is CASSYQGNGANVLTF. The chain has TRBV2 and TRBJ2-6; a possible D gene is TRBD1 (5 bases). CDR1 and CDR2 from the germline V gene are SNHLY and FYNNEI. V lost 6 bases to trimming and J lost 4 bases, with 13 bases between them. The CDR3 length is 15 residues.

This clone has only a few counts. This chain links TRBV10-1 with TRBJ2-7; 10 bases are a match to TRBD1. The junction had 2 bases not matched to a gene; V was cut back by 3 bases and J by 6 bases. The germline gives CDR1 WNHNN, CDR2 SYGVQD (reference sequence). The CDR3 extends over 13 amino acids. The CDR3 reads CASSDWTGGEQYV. Written as DNA, the CDR3 is TGCGCCAGCAGTGACTGGACAGGGGGCGAGCAGTACGTC.